The next 17 T cell receptor beta chains were all read from a single sample in a study of response to subunit inactivated influenza vaccine. TCRdb recomputed calls from the RT-PCR reads with MiXCR, one row per CDR3 protein. The sample yields roughly 550,000 distinct CDR3 sequences, under 30% seen once. This same sample was also part of a study on T cells expressing NK-cell markers. Turning to that study: cDNA encoding TCR beta was synthesized via 5'RACE template switching incorporating UMIs.

The material was CD4+ T cells sorted from PBMCs, obtained roughly 13 days after vaccination. The receptors were gathered from a man aged 50 or older who received an inactivated influenza vaccine.

This clonotype was observed a few times. The chain recombines TRBV4-3 with TRBJ2-1; 7 bases line up with TRBD2. The CDR3 length is 17 residues. The germline V gene has CDR1 LGHNA and CDR2 YSLEER. Trimming took 3 bases from V and 3 from J; bases not matched to a gene: 11. The CDR3 sequence is CASSQGTGTMNYNEQFF. In DNA form, the CDR3 reads TGCGCCAGCAGCCAGGGGACCGGGACTATGAACTACAATGAGCAGTTCTTC.

The gene calls are TRBV5-1 and TRBJ1-6; 8 bases map to TRBD1. This CDR3 has 14 residues. Trimming at V came to 8 bases and at J to 9 bases, leaving 10 bases not matched to a gene. Germline values: CDR1 SGHRS, CDR2 YFSETQ. CDR3 protein: CASSMDRESSPLHF. The CDR3 DNA sequence: TGCGCCAGTAGCATGGACAGGGAAAGTTCACCCCTCCACTTT.

This clonotype appeared many times. The chain has TRBV20-1 and TRBJ2-1; 10 bases are a match to TRBD2. The CDR3 loop spans 18 amino acids. CDR1 DFQATT and CDR2 SNEGSKA come from the germline V gene (reference sequence). Trimming removed 6 bases from V and 8 bases from J; junction bases left unmatched: 22. CDR3 sequence: CSATGLAEGSQAGDEQFF. CDR3 in DNA: TGCAGTGCCACCGGACTAGCGGAGGGAAGTCAAGCTGGGGATGAGCAGTTCTTC.

This clonotype occurred a few times. The chain combines TRBV29-1 with TRBJ2-7, with unresolved D. Germline CDR1 and CDR2: SQVTM and ANQGSEA. V was shortened by 0 bases and J by 4 bases, with 4 bases between the two germline ends. The CDR3 sequence is 11 residues long. This CDR3 reads CSVEDYYEQYF. In nucleotides, the CDR3 is TGCAGCGTTGAAGATTATTACGAGCAGTACTTC.

The chain combines TRBV12-3 or TRBV12-4 with TRBJ1-2; unclear D gene. V dropped 3 bases and J dropped 0 bases, with 17 bases sitting between them. The length of the CDR3 is 17 residues. CDR3 sequence (DNA): TGTGCCAGCAGTTTTGTTACGGGCGGCGGAGCTAACTATGGCTACACCTTC. Amino acids: CASSFVTGGGANYGYTF.

This clonotype was counted between two and nine times. The chain has TRBV3-1 and TRBJ2-1, with D perhaps given as TRBD1 or TRBD2 (5 bases each). V lost 1 base and J 0 bases, leaving 19 bases between the germline ends. Germline V gene lookup returns CDR1 LGHDT and CDR2 YNNKEL (reference sequence). This CDR3 has 19 amino acids. This CDR3 reads CASSQGGGTATLSYNEQFF. CDR3 bases: TGTGCCAGCAGCCAAGGGGGTGGGACCGCAACCCTCTCCTACAATGAGCAGTTCTTC.

This clonotype was seen a handful of times. The CDR3 sequence: CASSLLTGGYTF. The CDR3 DNA sequence: TGTGCCAGCAGTCTATTGACAGGGGGCTACACCTTC. This chain connects TRBV12-3 or TRBV12-4 to TRBJ1-2; 7 positions match TRBD1. The CDR3 has 12 amino acids. Trimming took 5 bases from V and 8 from J; bases not matched to a gene: 5.

This clonotype was counted only a few times. The rearrangement uses TRBV5-1 and TRBJ2-7; tentatively, D is TRBD1 (6 bases). Germline loops: CDR1 SGHRS, CDR2 YFSETQ. Trimming removed 0 bases from V and 2 bases from J, with 12 bases in between. The CDR3 length is 15 residues. The CDR3: CASSLDRTAPYEQYF. CDR3 in DNA: TGCGCCAGCAGCTTGGATCGGACAGCCCCCTACGAGCAGTACTTC.

This sequence joins TRBV20-1 and TRBJ1-6; perhaps TRBD1 as D (5 bases). Germline-derived CDR1 and CDR2 are DFQATT and SNEGSKA (reference sequence). Trimming stripped 5 bases from V and 9 bases from J, with 26 bases between. This CDR3 is 17 amino acids long. The CDR3 spells CSAPFAGSSVRGSPLHF. The CDR3 region has the DNA TGCAGTGCTCCGTTTGCTGGCTCCTCCGTTAGGGGTTCACCCCTCCACTTT.

The V gene is TRBV10-3, the J gene TRBJ2-1; D gene unclear. The CDR3 runs to 14 residues. The germline gives CDR1 ENHRY, CDR2 SYGVKD. Deletions cut 2 bases from V and 9 bases from J, with 14 bases between. The CDR3 sequence is CAISEGPTHSEQFF. In nucleotides, the CDR3 is TGTGCCATCAGTGAGGGGCCAACCCACAGTGAGCAGTTCTTC.

This chain joins TRBV29-1 and TRBJ2-5, with 10 bases aligning to TRBD2. CDR3 length: 16 residues. J gave up 5 bases and V 4 bases, and 13 bases lay outside the gene matches. CDR1 SQVTM and CDR2 ANQGSEA come from the germline V gene. In DNA, the CDR3 is TGCAGCGTTGGGGGAATAGCGGGAGGTCTAGGGGAGACCCAGTACTTC. Translation gives CSVGGIAGGLGETQYF.

The rearrangement joins TRBV5-1 to TRBJ1-2; perhaps TRBD1 as D (5 bases). Germline loops: CDR1 SGHRS, CDR2 YFSETQ. Trimming took 0 bases from V and 4 from J, leaving 19 bases between them. The CDR3 sequence is 17 residues long. CDR3 nucleotides: TGCGCCAGCAGCTTGGGAACAATCTATAGGACAAGCTATGGCTACACCTTC. This gives the protein CASSLGTIYRTSYGYTF.

The chain uses TRBV6-2 or TRBV6-3 and TRBJ1-5; possible D gene TRBD1, 5 bases. The CDR3 consists of 14 residues. The germline V and J ends were trimmed by 5 bases and 2 bases, with 10 bases remaining between them. Germline CDR1 and CDR2: MNHEY and SVGEGT. CDR3 sequence (DNA): TGTGCCAGCAGTAATGGGGGTGGCAATCAGCCCCAGCATTTT. Translation: CASSNGGGNQPQHF.

The chain uses TRBV7-9 and TRBJ1-2, with D uncertain. This CDR3 is 15 amino acids long. From germline, CDR1 is SEHNR and CDR2 FQNEAQ (reference sequence). Trimming pared 0 bases from V and 1 base from J, leaving 9 bases between. CDR3 amino acids: CASSLALVGNYGYTF. CDR3 sequence (DNA): TGTGCCAGCAGCTTAGCGCTTGTCGGTAACTATGGCTACACCTTC.

The table lists this clonotype with a few counts. CDR3 bases: TGTGCCAGCAGCTATTCCGGGACAGGGATAGATACGCAGTATTTT. Protein sequence: CASSYSGTGIDTQYF. V is TRBV5-6 and J is TRBJ2-3, with TRBD1 identical over 9 bases. Germline CDR1 SGHDT, CDR2 YYEEEE. The CDR3 covers 15 residues. V gave up 3 bases and J gave up 5 bases; unmatched junction bases: 7. The entire variable domain, with the rest obtained from reference TRBV5-6 and TRBJ2-3, is as follows: DAGVTQSPTHLIKTRGQQVTLRCSPKSGHDTVSWYQQALGQGPQFIFQYYEEEERQRGNFPDRFSGHQFPNYSSELNVNALLLGDSALYLCASSYSGTGIDTQYFGPGTRLTVL.

This chain joins TRBV5-1 and TRBJ2-6; either TRBD1 or TRBD2 may fit D (5 bases each). This CDR3 has 15 amino acids. Germline V gene sequence: CDR1 SGHRS, CDR2 YFSETQ. V was pared by 0 bases and J by 4 bases, with 8 bases between. Here the CDR3 reads CASSLDGAGANVLTF. CDR3 DNA sequence: TGCGCCAGCAGCTTGGACGGGGCCGGGGCCAACGTCCTGACTTTC. The complete variable domain, with remaining parts taken from reference TRBV5-1 and TRBJ2-6, reads KAGVTQTPRYLIKTRGQQVTLSCSPISGHRSVSWYQQTPGQGLQFLFEYFSETQRNKGNFPGRFSGRQFSNSRSEMNVSTLELGDSALYLCASSLDGAGANVLTFGAGSRLTVL.

CDR3 amino acids: CASRPAGQGYEQYF. In DNA form, the CDR3 reads TGTGCCAGCAGACCCGCCGGACAGGGCTACGAGCAGTACTTC. V and J are TRBV6-1 and TRBJ2-7, with 8 bases identical to TRBD1. After removal of 6 bases from V and 3 bases from J, the junction contained 7 bases not matched to a gene. Looked up from germline, CDR1 is MNHNS and CDR2 is SASEGT. This CDR3 has 14 amino acids.